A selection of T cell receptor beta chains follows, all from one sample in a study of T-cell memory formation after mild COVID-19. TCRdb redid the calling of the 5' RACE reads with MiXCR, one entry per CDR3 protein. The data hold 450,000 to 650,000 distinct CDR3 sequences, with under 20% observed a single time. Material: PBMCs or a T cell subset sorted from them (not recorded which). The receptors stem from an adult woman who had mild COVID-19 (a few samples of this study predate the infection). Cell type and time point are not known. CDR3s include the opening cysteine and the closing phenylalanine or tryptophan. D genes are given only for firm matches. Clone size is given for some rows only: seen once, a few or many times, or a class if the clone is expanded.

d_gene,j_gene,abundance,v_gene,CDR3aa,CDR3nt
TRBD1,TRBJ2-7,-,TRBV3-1,CASSQRDRVLF,TGTGCCAGCAGCCAACGGGACAGGGTCTTGTTC
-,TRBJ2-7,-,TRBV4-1,CASSQESGNEQYF,TGCGCCAGCAGCCAAGAGTCAGGGAACGAGCAGTACTTC
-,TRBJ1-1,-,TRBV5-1,CASSLVQATNTEAFF,TGCGCCAGCAGCTTGGTGCAAGCCACGAACACTGAAGCTTTCTTT
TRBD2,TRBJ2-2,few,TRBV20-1,CSAPTSGGSRGELFF,TGCAGTGCACCAACTAGCGGGGGGAGCCGAGGGGAGCTGTTTTTT
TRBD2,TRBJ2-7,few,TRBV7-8,CASSLVGWGLAGPSYEQYF,TGTGCCAGCAGCTTAGTAGGCTGGGGACTAGCGGGTCCGTCCTACGAGCAGTACTTC
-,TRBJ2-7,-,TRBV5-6,CASSPDGADSYEQYF,TGTGCCAGCAGCCCAGACGGGGCAGACTCCTACGAGCAGTACTTC
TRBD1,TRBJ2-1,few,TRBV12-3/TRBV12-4,CASNFRTGAGYNEQFF,TGTGCCAGCAATTTTCGGACAGGGGCCGGGTACAATGAGCAGTTCTTC
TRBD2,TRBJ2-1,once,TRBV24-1,CATSDDTSGMAAGPNEQFF,TGTGCCACCAGTGATGATACTAGCGGGATGGCCGCGGGTCCTAATGAGCAGTTCTTC
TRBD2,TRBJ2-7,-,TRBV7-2,CASSLGRAGREAAEQYF,TGTGCCAGCAGCTTAGGAAGGGCAGGGCGGGAGGCGGCCGAGCAGTACTTC
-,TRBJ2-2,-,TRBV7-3,CASSYTGMAPGTGELFF,TGTGCCAGCAGCTACACCGGGATGGCCCCCGGCACCGGGGAGCTGTTTTTT
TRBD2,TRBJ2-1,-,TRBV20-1,CSARSGGGDEQFF,TGCAGTGCTAGATCCGGTGGGGGGGATGAGCAGTTCTTC
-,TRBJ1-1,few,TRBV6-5,CASSYSPGRTEAFF,TGTGCCAGCAGTTACTCGCCAGGGAGGACTGAAGCTTTCTTT
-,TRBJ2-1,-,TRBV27,CASSLWRYNEQFF,TGTGCCAGCAGTTTGTGGCGCTACAATGAGCAGTTCTTC
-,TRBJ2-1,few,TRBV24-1,CATSGFGQRKFEQFF,TGTGCCACCAGTGGTTTCGGACAGAGGAAGTTTGAGCAGTTCTTC
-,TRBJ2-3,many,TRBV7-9,CASSLVLGTDTQYF,TGTGCCAGCAGCTTAGTGCTGGGCACAGATACGCAGTATTTT
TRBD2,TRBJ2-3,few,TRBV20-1,CSGGGAPDTQYF,TGCAGTGGCGGGGGGGCCCCCGATACGCAGTATTTT
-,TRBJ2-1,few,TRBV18,CASSPETANNEQFF,TGTGCCAGCTCACCAGAGACAGCAAACAATGAGCAGTTCTTC
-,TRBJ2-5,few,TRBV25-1,CASSEGSETQYF,TGTGCCAGCAGTGAGGGGTCAGAGACCCAGTACTTC
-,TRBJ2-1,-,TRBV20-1,CSAVWGTTYNEQFF,TGCAGCGCTGTATGGGGGACCACCTACAATGAGCAGTTCTTC
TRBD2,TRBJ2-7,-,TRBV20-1,CSARERLAVSYEQYF,TGCAGTGCTAGAGAAAGGCTAGCGGTTTCCTACGAGCAGTACTTC
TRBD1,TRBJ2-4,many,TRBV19,CASSPYPGTGLHIQYF,TGTGCCAGTAGTCCATATCCCGGGACAGGGTTGCACATTCAGTACTTC
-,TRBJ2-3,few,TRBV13,CASLGITDTQYF,TGTGCCAGCTTAGGGATCACAGATACGCAGTATTTT
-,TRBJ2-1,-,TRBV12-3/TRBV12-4,CASSLAAGWNHNEQFF,TGTGCCAGCAGTTTAGCGGCTGGGTGGAACCACAATGAGCAGTTCTTC
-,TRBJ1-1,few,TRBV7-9,CASSPGTLKGEAFF,TGTGCCAGCAGCCCGGGGACCCTGAAGGGGGAAGCTTTCTTT
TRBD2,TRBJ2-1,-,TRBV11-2,CASSLVIRRGGHNEQFF,TGTGCCAGCAGCTTAGTTATCCGGCGGGGGGGCCACAATGAGCAGTTCTTC
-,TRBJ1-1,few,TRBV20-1,CSARGTVGTEAFF,TGCAGTGCTAGAGGGACAGTCGGCACTGAAGCTTTCTTT
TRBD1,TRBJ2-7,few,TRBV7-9,CASSYPQQGAYEQYF,TGTGCCAGCAGCTACCCGCAACAGGGGGCCTACGAGCAGTACTTC